The rows below give T cell receptor beta chains drawn from one sample of a study of robustness of blood B and T cell sequencing. TCRdb processed the PCR reads anew with MiXCR; each CDR3 protein has one entry. This table has over 3,500 distinct CDR3 sequences, about 55% appearing once. The sequencing input was peripheral blood. The receptors here all came from a human donor in good health. Each CDR3 is given without its conserved first and last residue. Expanded clones get a size class; other rows say once, few or many, or leave the size out.

abundance	v_gene	j_gene	CDR3aa
NA	TRBV5-1	TRBJ2-3	ASSLSTAHTDTQY
NA	TRBV5-1	TRBJ1-4	ASSFQGGREKLF
NA	TRBV6-1	TRBJ2-1	ASSVGTPVYNEQF
NA	TRBV11-1	TRBJ2-6	ASSVSGANVLT
few	TRBV15	TRBJ1-1	ATRRPGTGSQNTEAF
NA	TRBV12-3/TRBV12-4	TRBJ2-3	ASSLRGQAQY
once	TRBV7-3	TRBJ2-1	ASSLTGAGGFDEQF
NA	TRBV29-1	TRBJ1-1	SVDRANTEAF
NA	TRBV29-1	TRBJ1-1	SVAGLDRVGFNTEAF
NA	TRBV5-6	TRBJ1-5	ASSGAGGVDQPQH
few	TRBV5-1	TRBJ2-2	ASSYLAGNTGELF
NA	TRBV7-7	TRBJ1-1	ASRDYGGNTEAF
few	TRBV30	TRBJ1-2	AWSRAQDYGYT
NA	TRBV7-3	TRBJ2-3	ASSLGVRAADTQY
NA	TRBV29-1	TRBJ2-7	SVGTDSYEQY
NA	TRBV10-1	TRBJ2-1	ASSELWGSYNEQF
NA	TRBV28	TRBJ2-1	ASSLVINNEQF
few	TRBV24-1	TRBJ2-1	ATSGTGRSYNEQF
NA	TRBV20-1	TRBJ1-2	SASNRGGYGYT
NA	TRBV4-1	TRBJ2-7	ASSLDSSGVYYEQY
NA	TRBV12-3/TRBV12-4	TRBJ1-1	ASSTHEMNTEAF
NA	TRBV15	TRBJ2-7	ATSRDRSYEQY
NA	TRBV30	TRBJ1-1	AWSHFTGPTEAF
NA	TRBV15	TRBJ2-7	ATSSDRVSYEQY
NA	TRBV12-3/TRBV12-4	TRBJ2-7	ASSTRVDEQY
NA	TRBV6-5	TRBJ2-7	ASNQGQGRYEQY
NA	TRBV5-1	TRBJ1-1	ASSSRGGLSEAF
NA	TRBV2	TRBJ2-7	ASSETTGWAYEQY
NA	TRBV27	TRBJ1-1	ASKGQINTEAF
NA	TRBV6-1	TRBJ1-5	ASSSPPGQANNQPQH
NA	TRBV7-8	TRBJ1-2	ASSLARGRQAVGYT
NA	TRBV10-3	TRBJ2-1	AIRSLAGGPGEQF
NA	TRBV6-2/TRBV6-3	TRBJ2-3	ASSYLSTDTQY
NA	TRBV30	TRBJ1-4	AWSVPGTANEKLF
few	TRBV5-1	TRBJ2-3	ASSSAGDTQY
NA	TRBV30	TRBJ1-1	ASRTGLNTEAF
NA	TRBV7-9	TRBJ1-4	ASSLGRGRVEKLF
NA	TRBV20-1	TRBJ2-3	SARGQENTDTQY
NA	TRBV30	TRBJ2-6	AWSLGTGSSGANVLT
NA	TRBV6-1	TRBJ1-2	ASSPTGEVYGYT
NA	TRBV30	TRBJ2-3	AWSVLGLAGGSRGQY
few	TRBV10-3	TRBJ1-2	AISESGGLTQGYT
NA	TRBV5-5	TRBJ2-7	ASSLAAGDLPYEQY
NA	TRBV5-4	TRBJ2-3	ASSSSGGSTDTQY
NA	TRBV2	TRBJ1-2	ASSIRQGRGYT
NA	TRBV7-6	TRBJ2-1	ASSLDSGEQF
once	TRBV19	TRBJ2-2	ASRVLGQGNTGELF
NA	TRBV10-1	TRBJ1-2	ASSESRGTGGYT
NA	TRBV7-9	TRBJ2-7	ASSLPGPQGQY
once	TRBV30	TRBJ2-1	AWSALRQGSVFFEQF
NA	TRBV15	TRBJ1-1	ATGKVGWTEAF
few	TRBV12-3/TRBV12-4	TRBJ1-5	ASTGTGDSQPQH